What follows is one T cell receptor beta chain and its context. These data are taken from a study of T cell changes during pregnancy in multiple sclerosis. Trimming stripped 0 bases from V and 4 bases from J, with 8 bases between. The CDR3 has 13 residues. Germline-derived CDR1 and CDR2 are GTSNPN and SVGIG (reference sequence). Assay: immunoSEQ multiplex PCR; the TCRdb copy retains only in-frame clones and omits some. The sample lists about 49,000 clones; about 90% were seen once. V gene TRBV30 combines with J gene TRBJ2-3; D might be TRBD1 (6 bases). Sequencing used peripheral blood, obtained after pregnancy. The TCR was taken from a female donor in good health, enrolled as a control in a pregnancy study. Written as DNA, the CDR3 is TGTGCCTGGAGTGTACAGGGTTCAGATACGCAGTATTTT. This gives the protein CAWSVQGSDTQYF.